This entry features one T cell receptor beta chain sequence. Antigen: not known. These data are taken from a study of CD8 T cells in ankylosing spondylitis. Per germline, CDR1 MGHDK and CDR2 SYGVNS. The CDR3 totals 12 residues. V was cut by 10 bases and J by 10 bases, with 17 bases left in between. Overall study results and limits: From matched ankylosing spondylitis synovial fluid, disease-linked clones were reportedly recovered at significantly enriched levels.

TCRdb passed the 5' RACE reads through MiXCR, listing each CDR3 protein once. Of approximately 290,000 distinct CDR3 sequences in the sample, under 25% were seen once. The V gene is TRBV25-1, the J gene TRBJ2-1, with a possible D match to TRBD2 (6 bases). Sequencing was performed on blood, either unsorted or a sorted T cell fraction (not recorded which). This receptor was identified in a female donor with ankylosing spondylitis or in good health (not recorded which). The CDR3 nucleotides are TGTGCCACTCTGGACTACCTTCACGAGCAGTTCTTC. It specifies CATLDYLHEQFF.